The 17 T cell receptor beta chains below come from one sample, sequenced in a study of CD8 T cells in Susac syndrome. RNA totalling about 0.5 to 1 ug underwent reverse transcription with random hexamers. TCRdb reanalysed the immunoSEQ multiplex PCR reads using MiXCR and keeps one entry per CDR3 protein. The profile shows roughly 400,000 distinct CDR3 sequences, 75% to 90% of them singletons. The source material was CD8+ T cells from PBMCs. All receptors derive from a human donor with multiple sclerosis.

The chain links TRBV30 to TRBJ1-1, with D perhaps TRBD1 (6 bases). From germline, CDR1 is GTSNPN and CDR2 SVGIG (reference sequence). This CDR3 is 13 amino acids long. V lost 2 bases, J lost 10 bases, and 17 bases lay in between. CDR3 amino acids: CAWSSGGPVGAFF. The CDR3 bases are TGTGCCTGGAGTTCGGGGGGGCCGGTCGGAGCTTTCTTT.

The V call is TRBV7-7, the J call TRBJ2-2; 7 positions match TRBD1. This CDR3 contains 14 residues. Germline CDR1 and CDR2: SSHAT and FNYEAQ (reference sequence). Unmatched junction bases numbered 7, after V lost 6 bases and J lost 6 bases. In DNA, the CDR3 is TGTGCCAGCAGGATGACAGGGATGGCCGGGGAGCTGTTTTTT. Its protein is CASRMTGMAGELFF.

A few counts support this clonotype. This chain joins TRBV6-1 and TRBJ2-3, with D unresolved. This CDR3 spans 14 amino acids. Per the germline V gene, CDR1 is MNHNS and CDR2 is SASEGT. Between the trimmed V and J ends, which lost 8 bases and 2 bases, there was a span of 14 bases. The CDR3 protein is CASHFYGSTDTQYF. The CDR3 nucleotides are TGTGCCAGCCATTTTTACGGATCCACAGATACGCAGTATTTT.

The chain has TRBV6-6 and TRBJ1-3; the D is unclear. V lost 7 bases to trimming and J lost 0 bases, with 16 bases between them. Germline CDR1 is MNHNY and CDR2 is SVGAGI (reference sequence). This CDR3 has 16 amino acids. CDR3 bases: TGTGCCAGCAAGCTCCAGGACTTGGGCTCTGGAAACACCATATATTTT. Translation gives CASKLQDLGSGNTIYF.

The rearrangement joins TRBV5-1 to TRBJ1-2; D gene uncertain. The CDR3 length is 14 residues. Germline CDR1 is SGHRS and CDR2 is YFSETQ. The V end was cut by 3 bases, the J end by 4 bases, with 13 bases between. The CDR3 sequence is CASSSGEPTYGYTF. DNA of the CDR3: TGCGCCAGCAGCTCCGGAGAGCCCACCTATGGCTACACCTTC.

This sequence joins TRBV7-9 and TRBJ1-1, with a weak D call TRBD1 (5 bases). This CDR3 is built from 13 residues. Per germline, CDR1 SEHNR and CDR2 FQNEAQ (reference sequence). Between the trimmed V and J ends, which lost 4 bases and 7 bases, there was a span of 13 bases. CDR3 sequence: CASSSPLDSEAFF. The CDR3 DNA follows: TGTGCCAGCAGCTCCCCACTCGACAGTGAAGCTTTCTTT.

The chain couples TRBV5-1 to TRBJ2-7; TRBD2 matches at 7 bases. Losses at the gene ends were 1 base for V and 2 bases for J; bases not matched to a gene: 6. This CDR3 contains 15 residues. The germline V gene encodes CDR1 SGHRS and CDR2 YFSETQ. The CDR3 is CASSLYAGETYEQYF. CDR3 bases: TGCGCCAGCAGCTTGTACGCGGGGGAGACCTACGAGCAGTACTTC. Filled out from reference TRBV5-1 and TRBJ2-7, the complete variable domain reads KAGVTQTPRYLIKTRGQQVTLSCSPISGHRSVSWYQQTPGQGLQFLFEYFSETQRNKGNFPGRFSGRQFSNSRSEMNVSTLELGDSALYLCASSLYAGETYEQYFGPGTRLTVT.

The chain carries TRBV2 and TRBJ2-7; the match to TRBD2 covers 11 bases. Germline CDR1 reads SNHLY; CDR2 reads FYNNEI. V was clipped by 0 bases and J by 3 bases; unmatched bases: 1. The CDR3 is 15 residues long. CDR3 bases: TGTGCCAGCAGTGAAGCGCTAGCGGGAGGCTACGAGCAGTACTTC. Translated: CASSEALAGGYEQYF.

The chain carries TRBV6-4 and TRBJ2-2, with TRBD1 as a possible D gene (5 bases). This CDR3 spans 18 amino acids. From germline, CDR1 is MRHNA and CDR2 SNTAGT. The V end lost 0 bases, the J end lost 5 bases, and 19 bases lay between the germline ends. The CDR3 nucleotides read TGTGCCAGCAGTGACTCGATCCGGCAGGGTCATCGGACCGGGGAGCTGTTTTTT. Protein product: CASSDSIRQGHRTGELFF.

This clonotype has just one count. The genes are TRBV7-9 and TRBJ1-2; D remains ambiguous. Germline CDR1 and CDR2: SEHNR and FQNEAQ (reference sequence). There are 16 residues in the CDR3. V was pared by 7 bases and J by 8 bases, with 26 bases between. The CDR3 coding sequence is TGTGCCAGCACCGCGCTGTCCAGGACCTGGTCTTGGGGCTACACCTTC. This codes for CASTALSRTWSWGYTF. Variable domain in full (rest from reference TRBV7-9 and TRBJ1-2): DTGVSQNPRHKITKRGQNVTFRCDPISEHNRLYWYRQTLGQGPEFLTYFQNEAQLEKSRLLSDRFSAERPKGSFSTLEIQRTEQGDSAMYLCASTALSRTWSWGYTFGSGTRLTVV.

Details on this clonotype: The junction departs from the called germline gene at one end, perhaps through a read error. V gene TRBV7-7 combines with J gene TRBJ2-1, with 7 bases matching TRBD1. The CDR3 contains 15 residues. Germline V gene lookup returns CDR1 SSHAT and CDR2 FNYEAQ (reference sequence). The DNA for the CDR3 is TGTGCTAGCAGCCCCAATACCGACAGGGTCAATGAGCAGTTCTTC. Protein product: CASSPNTDRVNEQFF. The whole variable domain, remainder taken from reference TRBV7-7 and TRBJ2-1, is GAGVSQSPRYKVTKRGQDVTLRCDPISSHATLYWYQQALGQGPEFLTYFNYEAQPDKSGLPSDRFSAERPEGSISTLTIQRTEQRDSAMYRCASSPNTDRVNEQFFGPGTRLTVL.

The chain couples TRBV5-5 to TRBJ1-5; a weak D match, TRBD1 (6 bases). Germline CDR1 and CDR2: SGHKS and YYEKEE (reference sequence). V dropped 3 bases and J dropped 3 bases, with 13 bases sitting between them. The CDR3 contains 15 residues. The CDR3 coding sequence is TGTGCCAGCAGCTGGACAGATGAAGACAATCAGCCCCAGCATTTT. The encoded protein is CASSWTDEDNQPQHF.

This clonotype has a handful of counts. This chain joins TRBV4-2 and TRBJ2-1; D gene ambiguous. Trimming stripped 4 bases from V and 9 bases from J, with 13 bases between. The CDR3 is 13 residues long. The germline V gene has CDR1 LGHNA and CDR2 YNFKEQ. The CDR3 region has the DNA TGTGCCAGCAGCCTTACCACTACTGGTGAGCAGTTCTTC. Protein: CASSLTTTGEQFF.

The chain employs TRBV29-1 and TRBJ2-2, with D perhaps matching TRBD1 (5 bases). Germline V lookup: CDR1 SQVTM, CDR2 ANQGSEA. The ends were cut back, 7 bases at V and 5 bases at J, with 11 bases in the middle. This CDR3 spans 12 amino acids. CDR3 sequence: CSAAAGTGELFF. DNA for the CDR3: TGCAGCGCCGCCGCAGGGACCGGGGAGCTGTTTTTT.

The chain employs TRBV30 and TRBJ1-5, with a possible D match to TRBD1 (5 bases). The V end lost 0 bases, the J end lost 2 bases, and 11 bases lay between the germline ends. Germline V gene lookup returns CDR1 GTSNPN and CDR2 SVGIG (reference sequence). This CDR3 comprises 15 residues. This chain's CDR3 is CAWSVLTERNQPQHF. The CDR3 DNA reads TGTGCCTGGAGTGTACTGACAGAACGCAATCAGCCCCAGCATTTT.

The J gene is TRBJ1-6, the V gene TRBV20-1; a weak D match, TRBD1 (6 bases). The CDR3 loop spans 16 amino acids. V was shortened by 2 bases and J by 2 bases, with 13 bases between the two germline ends. Per germline, CDR1 DFQATT and CDR2 SNEGSKA (reference sequence). This CDR3 reads CSARIRDTTYNSPLHF. The DNA for the CDR3 is TGCAGTGCTAGAATCCGGGACACAACCTATAATTCACCCCTCCACTTT.

V is TRBV20-1 and J is TRBJ2-5; 8 nucleotides agree with TRBD2. CDR1 is DFQATT, CDR2 SNEGSKA, per germline (reference sequence). Trimming removed 0 bases from V and 5 bases from J; junction bases left unmatched: 14. The CDR3 spans 17 residues. CDR3 residues: CSARDYPGGGPGETQYF. The CDR3 region has the DNA TGCAGTGCTAGAGATTACCCCGGGGGGGGGCCGGGGGAGACCCAGTACTTC.